What follows describes a single TCR beta chain. In its sample, this clonotype was seen many times. Its antigen is still unknown. Per-base quality was not reported, and no clone a single base away is much larger than it. The data stem from a study of T-cell memory formation after mild COVID-19 (dated by TCRdb to about 2021). General notes on the study: TCR sequence clusters from the two donors were found to be largely donor specific. Two young, previously healthy adult volunteers made up the cohort, one male and one female. In a couple of donors, T-cell clones that expanded and contracted after mild COVID-19 were tracked by sequencing TCRalpha and TCRbeta repertoires over time. General findings and caveats noted by the study authors: Contracting CD4+ clones were found mainly in CM and EM memory subsets, while CD8+ clones were enriched in EMRA. Some responding clones were detected in pre-infection memory, which suggested that pre-existing cross-reactive memory T cells had joined the SARS-CoV-2 response. The study covered only a couple of mild cases, and larger cohorts including severe cases with pre-infection samples were considered necessary. From day 15 to 85, contracting clones showed balanced CD4/CD8 phenotypes, whereas a second wave of clones that expanded from day 15 to 37 leaned towards CD4+. The second-wave clones that peaked on day 37 were not confirmed to be SARS-CoV-2 specific.

Trimming takes 4 bases from V and 2 bases from J, and the germline ends sit 5 bases apart. The CDR3 starts with the cysteine, ends with the phenylalanine, and has 12 residues. Of the read, only the CDR3 DNA is kept; its 36 bases are in frame from base 1. CDR1 SGHRS and CDR2 YFSETQ are derived from the germline V gene. The sequencer was an Illumina NovaSeq 6000. TCRalpha and TCRbeta cDNA libraries were constructed by 5'RACE with constant-segment primers, with sample barcodes and unique molecular identifiers being introduced. Trizol reagent was used to extract RNA from every sample. The libraries were amplified in two PCR steps, and the second step added a second sample barcode and Illumina TruSeq adapters. Sequencing of libraries was performed on an Illumina NovaSeq with 2 x 150 bp paired-end reads. The authors' pipeline ran thus. Reads were demultiplexed and collapsed into UMI-guided consensus sequences with migec v1.2.7. Using mixcr v2.1.11, UMI consensuses were aligned to TRA and TRB V and J templates and then assembled into clonotypes. A clonotype was counted as expanded or contracted only if both edgeR and NoisET called the change significant, with noise models trained on biological replicates. For edgeR calls, the thresholds were a false discovery rate-adjusted p below 0.01 and a log2 fold-change of 1. PCA with hierarchical clustering of max-normalized trajectories of the 1000 most abundant clonotypes was used as exploratory dynamics analysis. Each responding clone was given a CD4 or CD8 phenotype based on the CD4+ and CD8+ repertoires, which had been sequenced separately. TCRdb reanalyzed the raw reads on its own, using fastp at Q25 for trimming and MiXCR for clone calling, and kept in-frame beta chains. All rows with the same CDR3 protein become a single entry with the most common DNA and genes. These V and J calls rely on TCRdb rather than the paper's analysis. Here the sample has roughly 340,000 distinct CDR3 sequences; about 16% occur a single time. Approximately 20% of the sample comes from the top ten.

Ficoll-Paque density gradient centrifugation was used to isolate PBMCs. The receptor's source is a man aged 18 to 35 who had mild COVID-19 (a few samples of this study predate the infection). The sample titles of this study are shuffled in the database, so cell type and time point are left out; the donor was told from shared clones. Sequencing was carried out using PBMCs or a T cell subset sorted from them (not recorded which). The sequence joins TRBV5-1 to TRBJ2-3; there is no confident call for the D gene. The CDR3 protein sequence reads: CASSRPTDTQYF. The DNA is TGCGCCAGCAGCCGACCCACAGATACGCAGTATTTT.